This T cell receptor (beta chain) emerged from a study of cytomegalovirus exposure and HLA in healthy donors. With respect to this clone: Antigen specificity is unknown.

The donors were members of the roughly 120-subject validation cohort (separate from the approximately 650-subject first cohort). Sequencing was performed with immunoSEQ multiplex PCR; in TCRdb, only in-frame clones are kept and a portion is missing. Here the sample spans 200,000 to 250,000 clones, roughly nine tenths being singletons. Study conclusions and caveats: Reports indicated that the classifier achieved high specificity and sensitivity in diagnosing cytomegalovirus status.

Specimen: PBMCs. This clonotype originated in a man between 18 and 35 years old in good health and CMV-seropositive.

In nucleotides, the CDR3 is TGTGCCAGCAGCACGGGTGGTTGGCATGGCTACACCTTC. This encodes CASSTGGWHGYTF. V is TRBV6-6 and J is TRBJ1-2; D remains ambiguous. CDR3 length equals 13 residues. Between the trimmed V and J ends, which lost 6 bases and 6 bases, there was a span of 14 bases. Per the germline V gene, CDR1 is MNHNY and CDR2 is SVGAGI (reference sequence).